The 20 T cell receptor beta chains in this list originate from one sample, sequenced in a study of vaccination and CD4 T cells after COVID-19. Stated treatment: approximately 11-day PBMC culture with coronavirus spike peptide pools or control peptides (ViraFEST assay). These CD4+ T cells came from an unexposed donor, sampled before the COVID-19 pandemic (2011-2018). Oncomine TCR Beta short-read sequencing was applied to DNA from cultured CD4+ T cells. TCRdb re-called the PCR reads through MiXCR, storing one row per CDR3 protein. The sample holds roughly 6,600 distinct CDR3 sequences, 39% seen once. These receptors' targets are unknown. The specimen sequenced was CD4+ T cells from blood, cultured in vitro. The receptors derive from a human donor in good health.

The chain has TRBV7-3 and TRBJ1-2, with 12 bases fitting TRBD1. The CDR3 runs 15 residues. CDR1 is SGHTA, CDR2 FQGTGA, per germline. Trimming at V came to 5 bases and at J to 8 bases, leaving 9 bases not matched to a gene. The DNA of the CDR3 is TGTGCCAGCAGCCCGGGACAGGGGGCGCATTGGGGCTACACCTTC. This codes for CASSPGQGAHWGYTF.

The rearrangement uses TRBV12-3 or TRBV12-4 and TRBJ1-3; no reliable D call. This CDR3 spans 13 amino acids. V was clipped by 5 bases and J by 2 bases, with 7 bases between them. CDR3 amino acids: CASSIGTGNTIYF. The CDR3 DNA follows: TGTGCCAGCAGTATAGGGACTGGAAACACCATATATTTT.

V is TRBV11-3 and J is TRBJ2-3; D not certain. CDR1 is SGHNT, CDR2 YENEEA, per germline. The V and J ends lost 5 bases and 2 bases respectively, with 11 bases between them. This CDR3 has 14 residues. CDR3: CASSPRGTTDTQYF. In DNA form, the CDR3 reads TGTGCCAGCAGCCCCCGTGGAACCACAGATACGCAGTATTTT.

This clonotype was observed a single time. V and J are TRBV5-5 and TRBJ2-1, with TRBD2 matching over 9 bases. The CDR3 sequence is 16 residues long. Unmatched junction bases numbered 8, after V lost 1 base and J lost 6 bases. Looked up from germline, CDR1 is SGHKS and CDR2 is YYEKEE (reference sequence). The CDR3: CASSLTLVAGVNEQFF. CDR3 DNA sequence: TGTGCCAGCAGCTTGACGTTGGTAGCGGGGGTCAATGAGCAGTTCTTC.

This chain links TRBV6-4 with TRBJ2-1; TRBD2 agrees at 11 bases. The CDR3 has 16 amino acids. Trimming at V came to 8 bases and at J to 0 bases, leaving 6 bases not matched to a gene. Germline V gene data show CDR1 as MRHNA and CDR2 as SNTAGT. CDR3 nucleotide sequence: TGTGCCAGCTCCATACTAGCGGGGGACTCCTACAATGAGCAGTTCTTC. It codes for CASSILAGDSYNEQFF.

This rearrangement joins TRBV11-2 to TRBJ1-1; no definite D call. The CDR3 consists of 13 residues. The germline V gene encodes CDR1 SGHAT and CDR2 FQNNGV. V lost 4 bases and J lost 7, with 13 bases in between. The chain's CDR3 is CASSSYRVSEAFF. The CDR3 DNA reads TGTGCCAGCAGCTCCTATAGGGTTAGTGAAGCTTTCTTT.

The rearrangement links TRBV5-4 to TRBJ1-1, with a weak D call TRBD1 (6 bases). The CDR3 consists of 13 residues. Germline lookup yields CDR1 SGHNT and CDR2 YYREEE (reference sequence). V lost 3 bases, J lost 10 bases, and 16 bases lay in between. The CDR3: CASSSEGGHRAFF. CDR3 DNA sequence: TGTGCCAGCAGCTCAGAAGGGGGACACCGAGCTTTCTTT.

V usage is TRBV7-9 and J usage is TRBJ1-1; no clear D gene. The CDR3 consists of 10 residues. Trimming took off 8 bases at V and 5 bases at J, with 6 bases between the two ends. Germline CDR1 reads SEHNR; CDR2 reads FQNEAQ (reference sequence). DNA of the CDR3: TGTGCCAGCGGGTCAACTGAAGCTTTCTTT. Amino acids: CASGSTEAFF.

V usage is TRBV10-1 and J usage is TRBJ1-3, with D unclear. Deletions cut 4 bases from V and 0 bases from J, with 4 bases between. This CDR3 comprises 13 residues. Germline V gene sequence: CDR1 WNHNN, CDR2 SYGVQD (reference sequence). CDR3: CASSAVSGNTIYF. In nucleotides, the CDR3 is TGCGCCAGCAGTGCCGTCTCTGGAAACACCATATATTTT.

V and J are TRBV19 and TRBJ1-2, with D possibly being TRBD1 (5 bases). Germline lookup yields CDR1 LNHDA and CDR2 SQIVND (reference sequence). Between the trimmed V and J ends, which lost 4 bases and 4 bases, there was a span of 10 bases. The CDR3 consists of 13 residues. CDR3 amino acids: CASSTNQGYGYTF. The CDR3 region has the DNA TGTGCCAGTAGTACCAATCAGGGCTATGGCTACACCTTC.

The V call is TRBV7-3, the J call TRBJ1-6; D call uncertain. Trimming shortened V by 2 bases and J by 1 base, and 0 bases separated the two germline ends. The CDR3 extends over 13 amino acids. From germline, CDR1 is SGHTA and CDR2 FQGTGA. The DNA for the CDR3 is TGTGCCAGCAGCTTATCCTATAATTCACCCCTCCACTTT. Residues: CASSLSYNSPLHF.

The table lists this clonotype with a few counts. V gene TRBV27 combines with J gene TRBJ1-5, with a tentative D call TRBD1 (6 bases). V was shortened by 3 bases and J by 5 bases, with 8 bases between the two germline ends. CDR1 and CDR2 (germline): MNHEY, SMNVEV (reference sequence). This CDR3 contains 13 residues. The CDR3 region is CASSFQGHQPQHF. CDR3 DNA: TGTGCCAGCAGTTTTCAGGGGCATCAGCCCCAGCATTTT.

The chain is built from TRBV14 and TRBJ1-6, with D tentatively TRBD1 (5 bases). V dropped 4 bases and J dropped 9 bases, with 16 bases sitting between them. Germline CDR1 and CDR2: SGHDN and FVKESK. The CDR3 is made up of 15 amino acids. The CDR3 is CASSPFHGGGSPLHF. The CDR3 bases are TGTGCCAGCAGCCCTTTTCATGGGGGGGGTTCACCCCTCCACTTT.

The chain recombines TRBV6-5 with TRBJ1-3, with D uncertain. Germline V CDR1 and CDR2: MNHEY, SVGAGI. The CDR3 contains 15 residues. Trimming stripped 3 bases from V and 4 bases from J, with 13 bases between. The CDR3 protein is CASSYRRRGGNTIYF. CDR3 coding DNA: TGTGCCAGCAGTTATAGGCGGCGGGGAGGAAACACCATATATTTT.

The J gene is TRBJ1-5, the V gene TRBV7-9, with D possibly being TRBD1 (5 bases). Trimming stripped 2 bases from V and 4 bases from J, with 12 bases between. CDR3 length: 15 amino acids. CDR1 and CDR2 from the germline V gene are SEHNR and FQNEAQ (reference sequence). CDR3 in amino acids: CASSLTAGPNQPQHF. The CDR3 DNA reads as TGTGCCAGCAGCTTAACTGCAGGGCCGAATCAGCCCCAGCATTTT.

The chain employs TRBV6-4 and TRBJ2-3, with TRBD2 matching over 15 bases. This CDR3 spans 15 amino acids. In germline, CDR1 is MRHNA, CDR2 SNTAGT. The junction had 2 bases not matched to a gene; V was cut back by 8 bases and J by 2 bases. CDR3 region: CASRTSGGATDTQYF. Here the CDR3 DNA reads TGTGCCAGCCGGACTAGCGGGGGGGCCACAGATACGCAGTATTTT.

The rearrangement uses TRBV6-1 and TRBJ1-1, with TRBD1 matching 10 bases. With 7 bases clipped from V and 3 bases from J, the junction kept 8 bases outside the gene matches. Looked up from germline, CDR1 is MNHNS and CDR2 is SASEGT. CDR3 size: 15 residues. In nucleotides, the CDR3 is TGTGCCAGCACTCCCGACAGGGGGCTTTACACTGAAGCTTTCTTT. Translation gives CASTPDRGLYTEAFF.

The V call is TRBV19, the J call TRBJ1-2; the match to TRBD1 covers 7 bases. Germline V lookup: CDR1 LNHDA, CDR2 SQIVND (reference sequence). This CDR3 is 15 amino acids long. V lost 6 bases, J lost 3 bases, and 10 bases stayed unmatched. In DNA form, the CDR3 reads TGTGCCAGTAGGGCCCGACAGGGAGGGCACTATGGCTACACCTTC. Translating it yields CASRARQGGHYGYTF.

This clonotype was found a few times. The chain links TRBV7-2 to TRBJ2-3; no definite D call. Trimming shortened V by 0 bases and J by 1 base, and 8 bases separated the two germline ends. Germline CDR1 SGHTA, CDR2 FQGNSA. CDR3 size: 15 residues. CDR3 sequence: CASSLALPRTDTQYF. The CDR3 DNA follows: TGTGCCAGCAGCTTAGCCCTCCCCCGCACAGATACGCAGTATTTT.

This clonotype came up a few times. V is TRBV12-3 or TRBV12-4 and J is TRBJ1-1; 8 nucleotides align to TRBD1. The CDR3 has 14 residues. J was trimmed by 5 bases and V by 6 bases; bases with no gene match: 8. CDR3 DNA: TGTGCCAGCAGGCGTGGACAGGGAGGGACTGAAGCTTTCTTT. Translating it yields CASRRGQGGTEAFF.